Listed below are T cell receptor beta chains from one sample, sequenced in a study of cytomegalovirus exposure and HLA in healthy donors. This table comes from immunoSEQ multiplex PCR, and its TCRdb copy is limited to in-frame clones, with some not included. This sample has approximately 100,000 clones; almost 80% occur once, and the top ten carry 4.5% to 7%. Sequencing was carried out using PBMCs. These receptors all stem from a man aged 55 to 70 in good health and CMV-seropositive. CDR3s include the opening cysteine and the closing phenylalanine or tryptophan. The order of the fields is J gene, V gene, CDR3 protein.

>TRBJ1-2|TRBV5-1
CASSSDGGYGYTF
>TRBJ2-5|TRBV10-2
CASSVRGQGTQYF
>TRBJ2-3|TRBV9
CASSTGGGVSSDTQYF
>TRBJ2-7|TRBV30
CAWDSGGGYEQYF
>TRBJ2-1|TRBV28
CASSISEAEQFF
>TRBJ1-3|TRBV15
CATSRDRGGYTIYF
>TRBJ2-5|TRBV5-1
CASGAGSGETQYF
>TRBJ2-3|TRBV6-4
CASSLDSTDTQYF
>TRBJ2-5|TRBV21-1
CASSKGGRQGEEKETQYF
>TRBJ1-2|TRBV6-5
CASSYDRRSGYTF
>TRBJ2-1|TRBV19
CASKRVLTGNEQFF
>TRBJ1-2|TRBV5-4
CASSGTVANYGYTF
>TRBJ1-1|TRBV19
CASSIEGLTLRNTEAFF
>TRBJ1-2|TRBV9
CASSLGQDLLPRGYTF
>TRBJ2-2|TRBV5-1
CASSLSIYTGELFF
>TRBJ2-4|TRBV7-3
CASSNPTSGGSGNIQYF
>TRBJ1-4|TRBV19
CASSKGALIGGIFHEKLFF
>TRBJ2-5|TRBV7-9
CASSLGQGLETQYF
>TRBJ2-7|TRBV7-6
CASSDDIYEQYF
>TRBJ2-1|TRBV5-4
CASSLGTSTGALYNEQFF
>TRBJ1-6|TRBV13
CASSLGQTHSPLHF
>TRBJ2-1|TRBV29-1
CSVSTGQAFGNEQFF
>TRBJ2-5|TRBV7-2
CASRGSGGELQETQYF
>TRBJ1-1|TRBV6-1
CASSEQGRTEAFF
>TRBJ2-3|TRBV5-5
CASSPGLASTDTQYF
>TRBJ2-7|TRBV2
CASSRARDRSHSYEQYF
>TRBJ2-3|TRBV2
CASRTDRSTDTQYF
>TRBJ2-5|TRBV18
CASSERQETQYF
>TRBJ1-2|TRBV19
CASSIDGTGIRGYTF
>TRBJ2-3|TRBV5-6
CASSLGSSDTQYF
>TRBJ1-2|TRBV9
CASSVGGTGGLYGYTF
>TRBJ2-3|TRBV11-3
CASSAGKGLGADTQYF
>TRBJ1-3|TRBV6-1
CASSKGEVAGNTIYF
>TRBJ1-5|TRBV7-9
CASSLGVGRQASNQPQHF
>TRBJ2-7|TRBV28
CASSLIGLVYEQYF
>TRBJ2-2|TRBV6-1
CASRTGVNTGELFF
>TRBJ1-2|TRBV2
CASASLPRGDYGYTF
>TRBJ2-7|TRBV7-9
CSSSPPGQGSEQYF